The 14 T cell receptor beta chains below were found in one sample sequenced in a study of blood T cell repertoires in COVID-19. TCRdb keeps only in-frame clones here, not all; method: immunoSEQ multiplex PCR. Here the sample spans 140,000 to 150,000 clones, 84% being singletons. The sample consisted of PBMCs or T cells enriched from blood (not recorded which). The receptors stem from a woman between 50 and 59 years old with acute COVID-19.

This clone occurred once. The chain couples TRBV11-2 to TRBJ2-5, with D possibly matching TRBD2 (5 bases). Trimming stripped 7 bases from V and 3 bases from J, with 15 bases between. This CDR3 contains 14 residues. CDR1 is SGHAT, CDR2 FQNNGV, per germline. The CDR3 DNA sequence: TGTGCCAGCACCGCCCTTTTCGGGGAAGAGACCCAGTACTTC. Translated, it gives CASTALFGEETQYF.

The chain couples TRBV25-1 to TRBJ2-5; the match to TRBD2 covers 7 bases. Germline CDR1 and CDR2: MGHDK and SYGVNS. V trimming: 0 bases; J trimming: 5 bases; junction bases outside the gene matches: 3. The CDR3 is 14 amino acids. The CDR3 protein is CASSEYGGKETQYF. Here the CDR3 DNA reads TGTGCCAGCAGTGAATACGGGGGGAAGGAGACCCAGTACTTC.

The genes are TRBV5-1 and TRBJ2-7; maybe TRBD1 (6 bases). The germline V gene has CDR1 SGHRS and CDR2 YFSETQ. CDR3 length: 14 amino acids. The ends were cut back, 1 base at V and 4 bases at J, with 12 bases in the middle. The CDR3 sequence: CASSLRDKLYEQYF. For the CDR3, the DNA is TGCGCCAGCAGCTTGAGGGACAAGCTGTACGAGCAGTACTTC.

This chain joins TRBV2 and TRBJ2-3, with 10 bases lining up with TRBD2. The germline gives CDR1 SNHLY, CDR2 FYNNEI. This CDR3 has 16 residues. V lost 4 bases to trimming and J lost 3 bases; unmatched junction nucleotides: 7. Here the CDR3 DNA reads TGTGCCAGCAGTGTCCCTAGCGGGGGTGGGACAGATACGCAGTATTTT. The encoded protein is CASSVPSGGGTDTQYF.

J is TRBJ2-7 and V is TRBV6-2 or TRBV6-3; TRBD1 might be the D (6 bases). CDR3 length: 15 residues. The germline V gene has CDR1 MNHEY and CDR2 SVGEGT. Trimming shortened V by 5 bases and J by 0 bases, and 14 bases separated the two germline ends. The chain's CDR3 is CASSALQGFSYEQYF. The CDR3 DNA is TGTGCCAGCAGTGCCCTCCAGGGGTTCTCCTACGAGCAGTACTTC.

The chain is built from TRBV30 and TRBJ1-2; D unclear. The germline V gene encodes CDR1 GTSNPN and CDR2 SVGIG (reference sequence). There are 13 residues in the CDR3. The V gene lost 0 bases and the J gene lost 1 base, with 6 bases spanning the gap. The CDR3 loop reads CAWSVLNNYGYTF. The CDR3 DNA reads as TGTGCCTGGAGTGTACTGAATAACTATGGCTACACCTTC. The whole variable domain, filled in from reference TRBV30 and TRBJ1-2, reads SQTIHQWPATLVQPVGSPLSLECTVEGTSNPNLYWYRQAAGRGLQLLFYSVGIGQISSEVPQNLSASRPQDRQFILSSKKLLLSDSGFYLCAWSVLNNYGYTFGSGTRLTVV.

J is TRBJ2-7 and V is TRBV9; 9 positions match TRBD1. J was trimmed by 0 bases and V by 1 base; bases with no gene match: 8. CDR3 size: 17 residues. CDR1 and CDR2 (germline): SGDLS, YYNGEE. The CDR3 DNA sequence: TGTGCCAGCAGCGTAACCGCCGGGACAGGGAGCTCCTACGAGCAGTACTTC. This sequence encodes CASSVTAGTGSSYEQYF.

The chain links TRBV7-6 to TRBJ2-7; possibly TRBD2 for D (5 bases). Trimming removed 5 bases at V and 5 bases at J, with 16 bases between. Germline V gives CDR1 SGHVS, CDR2 FNYEAQ. This CDR3 comprises 14 residues. This chain's CDR3 is CASSPPYRLNEQYF. In DNA, the CDR3 is TGTGCCAGCAGCCCCCCTTATCGACTAAACGAGCAGTACTTC.

V gene TRBV6-5 combines with J gene TRBJ2-5; 7 positions match TRBD2. In germline, CDR1 is MNHEY, CDR2 SVGAGI. The CDR3 has 13 amino acids. Losses at the gene ends were 6 bases for V and 2 bases for J; bases not matched to a gene: 3. The CDR3 here is CASSFGRQETQYF. DNA for the CDR3: TGTGCCAGCAGCTTCGGGAGGCAAGAGACCCAGTACTTC.

The chain couples TRBV19 to TRBJ2-7; D gene uncertain. V lost 2 bases and J 2 bases, leaving 13 bases between the germline ends. Germline-derived CDR1 and CDR2 are LNHDA and SQIVND (reference sequence). The CDR3 is 15 residues long. CDR3: CASSIRAKLAYEQYF. The CDR3 DNA reads as TGTGCCAGTAGTATACGCGCGAAGTTGGCCTACGAGCAGTACTTC.

This chain connects TRBV7-9 to TRBJ1-4; 10 bases are shared with TRBD1. This CDR3 has 16 residues. The germline V gene has CDR1 SEHNR and CDR2 FQNEAQ (reference sequence). V was clipped by 5 bases and J by 8 bases; unmatched bases: 11. In nucleotides, the CDR3 is TGTGCCAGCAGCCCTGACGGGACAGGGGATCAAGAAAAACTGTTTTTT. The encoded protein is CASSPDGTGDQEKLFF.

The J gene is TRBJ2-3, the V gene TRBV3-1 (or the pseudogene TRBV3-2); tentatively, D is TRBD2 (5 bases). The CDR3 is 14 amino acids. The V gene's germline CDR1 is LGHDT and CDR2 YNNKEL (reference sequence). V was clipped by 2 bases and J by 2 bases, with 8 bases between them. The CDR3 coding sequence is TGTGCCAGCAGCCAATCGGACTTCACAGATACGCAGTATTTT. It is translated as CASSQSDFTDTQYF.

This chain joins TRBV14 and TRBJ2-1; TRBD2 agrees at 12 bases. Germline V gene lookup returns CDR1 SGHDN and CDR2 FVKESK. Trimming at V came to 6 bases and at J to 3 bases, leaving 18 bases not matched to a gene. This CDR3 region has 20 residues. Here the CDR3 DNA reads TGTGCCAGCAGTCCTATATTTACGGCTAGCGGGAGGGCCGACTACAATGAGCAGTTCTTC. It yields the protein CASSPIFTASGRADYNEQFF.

The chain is built from TRBV5-1 and TRBJ2-7, with 7 positions matching TRBD2. This CDR3 region has 15 residues. Per the germline V gene, CDR1 is SGHRS and CDR2 is YFSETQ. V was clipped by 0 bases and J by 3 bases; unmatched bases: 6. The chain's CDR3 is CASSLGGRDYYEQYF. The CDR3 DNA reads as TGCGCCAGCAGCTTGGGTGGGCGGGACTACTACGAGCAGTACTTC. The full variable domain, completed using reference TRBV5-1 and TRBJ2-7, is KAGVTQTPRYLIKTRGQQVTLSCSPISGHRSVSWYQQTPGQGLQFLFEYFSETQRNKGNFPGRFSGRQFSNSRSEMNVSTLELGDSALYLCASSLGGRDYYEQYFGPGTRLTVT.